This T cell receptor beta chain was found in a study of T cell responses to AZD1222 COVID-19 vaccine. General study findings and limits: A mostly white British donor set with more females was recruited, and clonal diversity was possibly underestimated. Scientists sampled the repertoires only once the peak T cell response had passed. Spike-specific TCR repertoires showed rising breadth and depth after two AZD1222 doses. Within unmutated variant regions lay the reported targets of nearly half of spike-specific TCRs.

V lost 1 base and J lost 6, with 13 bases in between. CDR1 and CDR2 from the germline V gene are SGHAT and FQNNGV. The CDR3 is 14 residues long. Concerning this clone: Its antigen remains unknown.

Produced via immunoSEQ multiplex PCR; TCRdb's table is partial and in-frame only. Of fewer than 120,000 clones in the sample, 65% to 85% were seen once. The V gene is TRBV11-2, the J gene TRBJ2-7; D gene uncertain. Sequenced material: peripheral blood, taken on day 0 of AZD1222 vaccination. The receptor was isolated from an adult in good health. The CDR3 loop is CASSLVPLVGEQYF. DNA of the CDR3: TGTGCCAGCAGCTTAGTTCCCTTGGTCGGCGAGCAGTACTTC.